The 4 T cell receptor delta chains presented below share a single source sample, sequenced in a study of gamma-delta chains in newborns, infants, children. TCRdb reanalysed the reads with CATT. Found here are 2,500 or so delta-chain clones, more than 7.5% of them singletons; the top ten hold 15% to 19%. What was sequenced was blood. These receptors were collected from a child who was a newborn, infant or young child, either healthy, febrile or measles-vaccinated (not recorded which).

Concerning this clone itself: With only one base between it and a far larger clone, this is likely a read error. This sample includes further DNA sequences coding for the same CDR3. V gene TRDV2 combines with J gene TRDJ1, with D possibly TRDD3 on 6 matching bases. There are 15 residues in the CDR3. CDR1 is GEAIGNYY and CDR2 is EKD in the germline V gene. DNA of the CDR3: TGTGCCTGCGACACAGTGGGGATGTACACCGATAAACTCATCTTT. Translated: CACDTVGMYTDKLIF.

The table lists this clone with a few counts. The chain links TRDV1 to TRDJ1; maybe TRDD3 (9 bases). Germline loops: CDR1 TSWWSYY, CDR2 QGS. This CDR3 contains 22 residues. Trimming pared 2 bases from V and 1 base from J, leaving 32 bases between. For the CDR3, the DNA is TGTGCTCTTGGGGAATTTACGGCTTCCTACGGCTGGGGGATCACCTCCACCGATAAACTCATCTTT. Its protein product is CALGEFTASYGWGITSTDKLIF.

This clone was counted between two and nine times. The protein that TCRdb holds for this DNA derives from a much larger clone and differs from the translated DNA at residue 10, which likely indicates a read error; the protein shown here is translated from the DNA. The chain's CDR3 is CACDALGDQAAQLFF. The DNA of the CDR3 is TGTGCCTGTGACGCGCTGGGGGATCAGGCAGCACAACTCTTCTTT. V gene TRDV2 combines with J gene TRDJ2; 9 nucleotides align to TRDD3. With V trimmed by 3 bases and J by 6 bases, 7 bases remained unmatched. Per the germline V gene, CDR1 is GEAIGNYY and CDR2 is EKD. CDR3 length: 15 residues.

In regard to this clone: A read error likely explains why the TCRdb protein, taken from a much larger clone, differs from this DNA's translation at residue 10; the protein shown is translated from the DNA. The V gene is TRDV2, the J gene TRDJ2, with TRDD3 identical over 9 bases. Per germline, CDR1 GEAIGNYY and CDR2 EKD. CDR3 length equals 13 residues. CDR3 protein: CACDYWGTAPLFF. CDR3 nucleotide sequence: TGTGCCTGTGACTACTGGGGGACAGCACCACTCTTCTTT.